Below, one T cell receptor beta chain is given with its context. This sample is drawn from a study of blood T cell repertoires in COVID-19. Study summary: COVID-19 samples, acute and convalescent, were from the United States, Italy and Spain. Sources were T cells, B-cell-depleted T cells, or PBMCs; the material itself was cDNA or gDNA.

Authors' data handling: From reference gene primer amplification, estimates of nucleated cell counts were derived. The protocol was immunoSEQ multiplex PCR, while the TCRdb copy is restricted to in-frame clones and leaves out a portion. From that table come the V and J calls and clone size; the DNA was used to work out D and trimming. The table lists 70,000 to 95,000 clones, about 86% of them singletons, with about 7.6% in the top ten. Germline CDR1 SEHNR, CDR2 FQNEAQ (reference sequence). With 6 bases removed from V and 2 bases from J, the gap between germline ends came to 13 bases. The CDR3 is made up of 14 amino acids.

The chain recombines TRBV7-9 with TRBJ1-2; TRBD1 might be the D (5 bases). Sample: peripheral blood. This sequence was found in a woman between 70 and 85 years old with acute or convalescent COVID-19. CDR3 amino acids: CASRPSQGNYGYTF. In DNA, the CDR3 is TGTGCCAGCAGACCATCTCAGGGAAACTATGGCTACACCTTC.